This TCR beta chain appears in the sequencing data of a study of shared clonotypes between healthy human individuals. Study-wide results and caveats: Among the subsets, naive ones generally showed larger estimated richness than memory ones. Limitation of the genetic and exposure-history diversity represented came from the few donors. Sampling involved blood alone; tissue repertoires likely differ. The study found about 5% of naive CD4 clonotypes shared across a few donors.

V was clipped by 6 bases and J by 5 bases; unmatched bases: 7. The CDR3 has 14 amino acids. Germline V gene sequence: CDR1 WSHSY, CDR2 SAAADI. This clone was detected only a few times. The antigen is undetermined. Profiling relied on immunoSEQ multiplex PCR, and the TCRdb table lists in-frame clones only, not all of them. The sample lists 190,000 or so clones, 66% occurring once. The sample was memory CD4+ T cells sorted from blood. Regarding subset: CD45RA-negative fraction. The sequence came from a man younger than 40 in good health. J is TRBJ1-2 and V is TRBV10-2; 9 bases are shared with TRBD1. The CDR3 is CASSPDRGGYGYTF. CDR3 nucleotide sequence: TGCGCCAGCAGCCCGGACAGGGGTGGTTATGGCTACACCTTC.